This is a list of T cell receptor beta chains from one sample in a study of T-cell memory formation after mild COVID-19. TCRdb processed the 5' RACE reads anew with MiXCR; each CDR3 protein has one entry. The sample consists of about 120,000 distinct CDR3 sequences, about 17% of them appearing once. Material: PBMCs or a T cell subset sorted from them (not recorded which). The receptors here all came from an adult woman who had mild COVID-19 (a few samples of this study predate the infection). Cell type and time point are not known. CDR3s include the opening cysteine and the closing phenylalanine or tryptophan. The order of the fields is J gene, V gene, CDR3 protein.

j_gene: TRBJ2-2; v_gene: TRBV12-3/TRBV12-4; CDR3aa: CASSLGVAGELFF
j_gene: TRBJ1-3; v_gene: TRBV9; CDR3aa: CASSVDVTGGNTIYF
j_gene: TRBJ2-5; v_gene: TRBV7-6; CDR3aa: CASSLNGGDQETQYF
j_gene: TRBJ1-6; v_gene: TRBV6-5; CDR3aa: CASSYSDRDWSPLHF
j_gene: TRBJ2-5; v_gene: TRBV4-1; CDR3aa: CASSQDWQEGREGTQYF
j_gene: TRBJ2-3; v_gene: TRBV12-3/TRBV12-4; CDR3aa: CASDKGGSTDTQYF
j_gene: TRBJ2-1; v_gene: TRBV4-1; CDR3aa: CASSQGLAETYNEQFF
j_gene: TRBJ1-5; v_gene: TRBV12-3/TRBV12-4; CDR3aa: CASSFRSNQPQHF
j_gene: TRBJ2-5; v_gene: TRBV7-7; CDR3aa: CASSFSGGETQYF
j_gene: TRBJ1-5; v_gene: TRBV5-1; CDR3aa: CASSPDPGLANQPQHF
j_gene: TRBJ1-5; v_gene: TRBV3-1; CDR3aa: CASSQVDGQPQHF